A selection of T cell receptor beta chains follows, all from one sample in a study of blood T cells in healthy people across ages. Via MiXCR, TCRdb re-called the 5' RACE reads, giving one row per CDR3 protein. Of approximately 350,000 distinct CDR3 sequences in the sample, 45% to 60% were seen once. Sequenced input: blood. These receptors came from a man in his sixties in good health. Both conserved end residues are part of each CDR3. D genes are given only for firm matches. The size field is filled for only some rows; it gives once, few, many or a size class.

-	TRBV29-1	TRBJ1-1	-	TGCAGCGTGGGGGCCCGGGGGGCGGACACTGAAGCTTTCTTT	CSVGARGADTEAFF
TRBD2	TRBV12-3/TRBV12-4	TRBJ2-5	-	TGTGCCAGCAGTTCCGGGAGGGGGAGCGGGGTTCGGAATGAGCAGTACTTC	CASSSGRGSGVRNEQYF
TRBD2	TRBV9	TRBJ2-1	many	TGTGCCAGCAGCGTGCAGGCGGGAGAATTGGCTGAGCAGTTCTTC	CASSVQAGELAEQFF
TRBD1	TRBV2	TRBJ1-5	-	TGTGCCAGCAGTCCGACAGGGAAACAGCCCCAGCATTTT	CASSPTGKQPQHF
TRBD1	TRBV7-9	TRBJ2-7	-	TGTGCCAGCAGCCGCGGACAGGGGGCTGTCCGCGACGAGCAGTACTTC	CASSRGQGAVRDEQYF
-	TRBV19	TRBJ2-3	-	TGTGCCAGTAGCAAGTTCGGGGATACGCAGTATTTT	CASSKFGDTQYF
-	TRBV19	TRBJ1-2	-	TGTGCCCCAATGCGGGGGCCCGGGGATGGCTACACCTTC	CAPMRGPGDGYTF
TRBD1	TRBV20-1	TRBJ2-5	-	TGCAGTGCTGGAGGACAGGGCCACCAAGAGACCCAGTACTTC	CSAGGQGHQETQYF
-	TRBV2	TRBJ2-4	-	TGTGCCAGCAGTGTTGGGGGAGCCAAAGACATTCAGTACTTC	CASSVGGAKDIQYF
TRBD2	TRBV20-1	TRBJ2-7	-	TGCAGTGCGCCGATAAGGACTAGCGGGGGGCCCTACGAGCAGTACTTC	CSAPIRTSGGPYEQYF
-	TRBV7-8	TRBJ2-6	-	TGTGCCAGCAGCGCGCGAGTCTCTGGGGCCAACGTCCTGACTTTC	CASSARVSGANVLTF
TRBD2	TRBV27	TRBJ2-1	-	TGTGCCATCTCACAGTTACGGGAGGGTGAACACAATGAGCAGTTCTTC	CAISQLREGEHNEQFF
-	TRBV7-2	TRBJ1-1	-	TGTGCCAGCAGCTTAGGGGTCAGGGGAGGTTCGGGCACTGAAGCTTTCTTT	CASSLGVRGGSGTEAFF
-	TRBV6-6	TRBJ1-1	few	TGTGCCAGCAGTTACTCTGGCAGGTCTGAAGCTTTCTTT	CASSYSGRSEAFF
TRBD1	TRBV29-1	TRBJ2-7	few	TGCAGCGTTGTAAGGACAGGGGCCGAGCAGTACTTC	CSVVRTGAEQYF
-	TRBV29-1	TRBJ2-1	-	TGCAGCGTTGACGAAGGTGGGAGGTACAATGAGCAGTTCTTC	CSVDEGGRYNEQFF
-	TRBV15	TRBJ2-2	-	TGTGCCACCAGCAAGGAGGGGCGGAGCACCGGGGAGCTGTTTTTT	CATSKEGRSTGELFF
TRBD1	TRBV7-2	TRBJ1-2	few	TGTGCCAGCAGCACTCAGCAGGGGGTTGGCTATGGCTACACCTTC	CASSTQQGVGYGYTF
-	TRBV25-1	TRBJ2-6	-	TGTGCCAGCAGTGAATCAGTGTCCGGGGCCAACGTCCTGACTTTC	CASSESVSGANVLTF
TRBD2	TRBV29-1	TRBJ2-1	few	TGCAGCTCTGGACTAGCTCTCCACAATGAGCAGTTCTTC	CSSGLALHNEQFF
TRBD1	TRBV29-1	TRBJ1-2	few	TGCAGCGTTGAACGGGACAGGGACTATGGCTACACCTTC	CSVERDRDYGYTF
TRBD2	TRBV5-5	TRBJ2-3	-	TGTGCCAGCAGCCCACAGCGGGAGGTGGTAGATACGCAGTATTTT	CASSPQREVVDTQYF
-	TRBV7-8	TRBJ2-3	-	TGTGCCAGCAGTTTCTTCGGGGATACGCAGTATTTT	CASSFFGDTQYF
-	TRBV24-1	TRBJ2-5	-	TGTGCCACCAGTGATACGGCCGCTACGCGGGAGACCCAGTACTTC	CATSDTAATRETQYF
TRBD2	TRBV30	TRBJ2-6	-	TGTGCCTGGAGCCTCCGGGGGGGATCTGGGGCCAACGTCCTGACTTTC	CAWSLRGGSGANVLTF
TRBD2	TRBV5-4	TRBJ2-7	few	TGTGCCAGCAGCCCTGGGACTAGCGGGGGTATCTACGAGCAGTACTTC	CASSPGTSGGIYEQYF
-	TRBV28	TRBJ2-1	few	TGTGCCAGCAGTTTCCGAGGGAGAGAGGAGCAGTTCTTC	CASSFRGREEQFF
TRBD1	TRBV20-1	TRBJ2-6	-	TGCAGTGCCGTGACAGGGGCTAACTCTGGGGCCAGCGTCCTGACTTTC	CSAVTGANSGASVLTF
TRBD1	TRBV20-1	TRBJ2-3	-	TGCAGTGCGGAAAACTCCGGGACAGGGGTAAGGGGAGATACGCAGTATTTT	CSAENSGTGVRGDTQYF
-	TRBV28	TRBJ2-7	few	TGTGCCAGCAGTTTAACTAGCCCCCACGAGCAGTACTTC	CASSLTSPHEQYF
-	TRBV5-6	TRBJ1-4	-	TGTGCCAGCAGCGTGACAGAGACTAATGAAAAACTGTTTTTT	CASSVTETNEKLFF
-	TRBV12-3/TRBV12-4	TRBJ1-2	-	TGTGCCAGCAGTTTGGGCACCGGCTATGGCTACACCTTC	CASSLGTGYGYTF
-	TRBV4-3	TRBJ2-5	-	TGCGCCAGCAGCCAAGGAGGTCTGGGCGCATACGAGACCCAGTACTTC	CASSQGGLGAYETQYF
TRBD2	TRBV6-2/TRBV6-3	TRBJ2-5	many	TGTGCCAGCAGTTCCCCCTTTCTAGCGGGGGAGCAAGAGACCCAGTACTTC	CASSSPFLAGEQETQYF
-	TRBV11-1	TRBJ2-7	few	TGTGCCAGCAGCTTATCGCTAGCGTCGAACGAGCAGTACTTC	CASSLSLASNEQYF
-	TRBV12-3/TRBV12-4	TRBJ2-5	-	TGTGCCAGCAAGTCTTTGGGAGAGACCCAGTACTTC	CASKSLGETQYF
-	TRBV20-1	TRBJ2-3	-	TGCAGTGCTATGGGCCCCCAAGGAGGTGAGGATACGCAGTATTTT	CSAMGPQGGEDTQYF
-	TRBV20-1	TRBJ2-7	-	TGCAGTGCTAGCGACAGGACTAACTACGAGCAGTACTTC	CSASDRTNYEQYF
TRBD1	TRBV7-2	TRBJ2-3	few	TGTGCCAGCAGCACCGACAGGGTTACAGATACGCAGTATTTT	CASSTDRVTDTQYF
-	TRBV4-3	TRBJ2-7	few	TGCGCCAGCAGCCAAGAGGTAGCTAGTGCCTACGAGCAGTACTTC	CASSQEVASAYEQYF